A selection of T cell receptor beta chains follows, all from one sample in a study of blood T cell repertoires in COVID-19. The protocol was immunoSEQ multiplex PCR, while the TCRdb copy is restricted to in-frame clones and leaves out a portion. This sample carries around 34,000 clones, 83% of them seen once, and the ten largest clones take 3% to 4%. Sequencing input: peripheral blood. Receptors were obtained from a man aged 45 to 65 with acute or convalescent COVID-19. CDR3s leave out the opening cysteine and the closing phenylalanine or tryptophan. A D gene is named only where the DNA matches it firmly. A row's size may be missing; if present it is once, few, many or a size class.

CDR3aa: ATSRSGSRLAQDTQY
d_gene: TRBD2
abundance: .
v_gene: TRBV15

CDR3aa: ASSIVAGESPLH
d_gene: .
abundance: .
v_gene: TRBV19

CDR3aa: AWSVGRGNQPQH
d_gene: .
abundance: .
v_gene: TRBV30

CDR3aa: ASSEAGPGGEKLF
d_gene: TRBD1
abundance: .
v_gene: TRBV6-1

CDR3aa: ASSRQILGVGANVLT
d_gene: .
abundance: few
v_gene: TRBV7-6

CDR3aa: AWSVRGQERKETQY
d_gene: TRBD1
abundance: few
v_gene: TRBV30

CDR3aa: ASSLGTSGSYEQY
d_gene: TRBD2
abundance: .
v_gene: TRBV27

CDR3aa: ASSLGYSSYNEQF
d_gene: .
abundance: .
v_gene: TRBV7-2

CDR3aa: ASGDNYGYT
d_gene: .
abundance: few
v_gene: TRBV19

CDR3aa: ASSPSLAGGHEQY
d_gene: TRBD2
abundance: .
v_gene: TRBV27

CDR3aa: ASSTGGNTEAF
d_gene: .
abundance: .
v_gene: TRBV5-4

CDR3aa: ASSEAPGQGFYEQY
d_gene: TRBD1
abundance: once
v_gene: TRBV6-1

CDR3aa: ASSFLWGQGVMGVGGDEQY
d_gene: TRBD1
abundance: .
v_gene: TRBV28

CDR3aa: ASSYGLAGSYNEQF
d_gene: TRBD2
abundance: once
v_gene: TRBV6-2/TRBV6-3

CDR3aa: ASRAGRETQY
d_gene: TRBD2
abundance: .
v_gene: TRBV19

CDR3aa: ASQNRDRGHYEQY
d_gene: TRBD1
abundance: .
v_gene: TRBV10-2

CDR3aa: ASSQGRQIYGYT
d_gene: .
abundance: .
v_gene: TRBV14

CDR3aa: ASSLTSGPYNEQF
d_gene: TRBD2
abundance: .
v_gene: TRBV25-1

CDR3aa: ASSSFSGGVYNEQF
d_gene: .
abundance: .
v_gene: TRBV18

CDR3aa: ASSQLGARNTEAF
d_gene: .
abundance: .
v_gene: TRBV4-1

CDR3aa: ASSGAFRNTEAF
d_gene: .
abundance: .
v_gene: TRBV10-2

CDR3aa: ATSDRATEAF
d_gene: TRBD1
abundance: .
v_gene: TRBV27

CDR3aa: ASSSSGQGNGYGYT
d_gene: TRBD1
abundance: once
v_gene: TRBV28

CDR3aa: ASSLQGHSGNTIY
d_gene: TRBD1
abundance: once
v_gene: TRBV5-6

CDR3aa: ASSLMAGGRFDEQY
d_gene: TRBD2
abundance: .
v_gene: TRBV27

CDR3aa: ASTSSGDSYNEQF
d_gene: TRBD2
abundance: .
v_gene: TRBV19

CDR3aa: ASSATGGIYEQY
d_gene: TRBD2
abundance: .
v_gene: TRBV9

CDR3aa: ASSYLGAGNTDTQY
d_gene: .
abundance: .
v_gene: TRBV7-2

CDR3aa: ASSRTETLNTEAF
d_gene: .
abundance: once
v_gene: TRBV27